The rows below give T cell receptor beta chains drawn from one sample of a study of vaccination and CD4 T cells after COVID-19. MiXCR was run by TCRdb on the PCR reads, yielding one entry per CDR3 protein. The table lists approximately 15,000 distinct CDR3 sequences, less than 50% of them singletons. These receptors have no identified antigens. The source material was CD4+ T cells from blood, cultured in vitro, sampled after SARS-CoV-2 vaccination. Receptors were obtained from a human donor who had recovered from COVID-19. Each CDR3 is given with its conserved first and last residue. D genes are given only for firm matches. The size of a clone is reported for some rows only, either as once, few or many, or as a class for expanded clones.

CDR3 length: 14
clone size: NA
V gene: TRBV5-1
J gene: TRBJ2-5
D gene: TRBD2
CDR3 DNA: TGCGCCAGCAGCGGCACTAGCGGGAGGGAGACCCAGTACTTC
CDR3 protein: CASSGTSGRETQYF

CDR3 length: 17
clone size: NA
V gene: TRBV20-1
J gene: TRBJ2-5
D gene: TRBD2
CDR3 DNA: TGCAGTGCTAGAGTTCCCGAACTAGCGGGAGAATTAGAGACCCAGTACTTC
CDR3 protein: CSARVPELAGELETQYF

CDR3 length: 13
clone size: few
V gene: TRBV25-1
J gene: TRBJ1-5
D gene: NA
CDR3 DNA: TGTGCCAGCAGTGGTCAGTGGAATCAGCCCCAGCATTTT
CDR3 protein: CASSGQWNQPQHF

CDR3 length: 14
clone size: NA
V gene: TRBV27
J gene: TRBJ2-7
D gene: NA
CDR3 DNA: TGTGCCAGCAGTTTTGGGGCAGCACGGGACGAGCAGTACTTC
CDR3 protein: CASSFGAARDEQYF

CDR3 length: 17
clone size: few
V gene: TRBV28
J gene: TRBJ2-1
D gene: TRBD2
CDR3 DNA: TGTGCCAGCAGTTTATATGGGGGAGGGATGATATACAATGAGCAGTTCTTC
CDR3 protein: CASSLYGGGMIYNEQFF

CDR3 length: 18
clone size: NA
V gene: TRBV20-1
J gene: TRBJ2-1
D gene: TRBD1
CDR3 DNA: TGCAGTGCTCTGGACAGGGGAAGCGCGGGAGTGGGCTACAATGAGCAGTTCTTC
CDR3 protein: CSALDRGSAGVGYNEQFF

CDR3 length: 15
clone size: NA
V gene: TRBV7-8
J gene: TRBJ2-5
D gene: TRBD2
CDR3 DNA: TGTGCCAGCAGCGTGACTAGCGGGAGTTGGGAGACCCAGTACTTC
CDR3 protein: CASSVTSGSWETQYF

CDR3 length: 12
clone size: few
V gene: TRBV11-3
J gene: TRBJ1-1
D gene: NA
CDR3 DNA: TGTGCCAGCAGCTTCCAGGACACTGAAGCTTTCTTT
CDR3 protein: CASSFQDTEAFF

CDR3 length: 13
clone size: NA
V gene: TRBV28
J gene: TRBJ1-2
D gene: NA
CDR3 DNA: TGTGCCAGCAATCAAGGGGTAGACTATGGCTACACCTTC
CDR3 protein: CASNQGVDYGYTF

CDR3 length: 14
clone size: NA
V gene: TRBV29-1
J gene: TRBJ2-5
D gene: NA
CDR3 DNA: TGCAGCACCTGGGGCGGGGACGGGCAAGAGACCCAGTACTTC
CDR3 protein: CSTWGGDGQETQYF